This T cell receptor (beta chain) was observed in a study of PD-1 blockade in mismatch repair-deficient tumors. Study-level points and caveats: Tumor-resident clones, often undetectable pretreatment in blood, expanded then contracted after pembrolizumab.

Every patient had mismatch repair deficiency by PCR or immunohistochemistry. Comments on this clone: Its antigen is currently unknown.

Sequenced by immunoSEQ multiplex PCR; TCRdb stores in-frame clones only, minus some. The repertoire has tens of thousands of clones, roughly 80% of them found once; the top ten carry approximately 2.7%. The junction had 9 bases not matched to a gene; V was cut back by 3 bases and J by 2 bases. CDR3 size: 16 residues. Germline loops: CDR1 SEHNR, CDR2 FQNEAQ (reference sequence). The chain is built from TRBV7-9 and TRBJ2-7; 8 bases fit TRBD2. The sequencing here drew on peripheral blood, taken 12 weeks after starting pembrolizumab. The receptor comes from an adult with mismatch repair-deficient cancer. In DNA, the CDR3 is TGTGCCAGCAGCTTCGGGGGCCGCGGGGGGACCTACGAGCAGTACTTC. Translation gives CASSFGGRGGTYEQYF.